Each of the 8 T cell receptor beta chains below was sequenced from the same sample in a study of cytomegalovirus exposure and HLA in healthy donors. 60 Vbeta and 13 Jbeta primers were used in PCR. Profiled with immunoSEQ multiplex PCR; TCRdb holds only in-frame clones, not every one. The table records about 130,000 clones, 60% to 80% of them present only once. The sequencing sample was made of PBMCs. The origin of the receptors is a woman in her sixties or seventies in good health and CMV-seropositive.

This clone occurred a few times. The chain uses TRBV5-1 and TRBJ1-1; D is uncertain. From germline, CDR1 is SGHRS and CDR2 YFSETQ. Trimming cost V 4 bases and J 0 bases, with 7 bases left between them. The CDR3 is 13 amino acids. As DNA, the CDR3 is TGCGCCAGCAGCGGGCAAGTGAACACTGAAGCTTTCTTT. Translated, it gives CASSGQVNTEAFF.

This chain uses TRBV6-1 with TRBJ1-2, with 10 nucleotides matching TRBD1. CDR3 size: 15 residues. V shed 6 bases, J shed 8 bases, and the junction held 12 bases outside the gene matches. Germline V gene data show CDR1 as MNHNS and CDR2 as SASEGT. CDR3: CASSHRTTGGLGYTF. The CDR3 DNA sequence: TGTGCCAGCAGCCACCGGACGACAGGGGGCCTGGGCTACACCTTC.

The gene calls are TRBV27 and TRBJ1-5; D may be TRBD1 (5 bases). Germline CDR1 reads MNHEY; CDR2 reads SMNVEV (reference sequence). The CDR3 totals 15 residues. V was cut by 5 bases and J by 0 bases, with 11 bases left in between. CDR3 sequence: CASSPQGYSNQPQHF. The CDR3 DNA sequence: TGTGCCAGCAGTCCCCAGGGATATAGCAATCAGCCCCAGCATTTT.

The chain employs TRBV5-4 and TRBJ2-3; 10 nucleotides agree with TRBD1. Germline-derived CDR1 and CDR2 are SGHNT and YYREEE (reference sequence). V shed 0 bases, J shed 5 bases, and the junction held 9 bases outside the gene matches. There are 17 residues in the CDR3. The DNA of the CDR3 is TGTGCCAGCAGCTTGGTGTCAGTCCGGACAGGGGGAGATACGCAGTATTTT. This sequence encodes CASSLVSVRTGGDTQYF.

V usage is TRBV6-1 and J usage is TRBJ1-2, with a possible D match to TRBD1 (5 bases). Trimming shortened V by 2 bases and J by 2 bases, and 6 bases separated the two germline ends. Germline V gene sequence: CDR1 MNHNS, CDR2 SASEGT. This CDR3 contains 13 residues. Written as DNA, the CDR3 is TGTGCCAGCAGTGAACGACAGAACTATGGCTACACCTTC. As protein: CASSERQNYGYTF.

V gene TRBV10-3 combines with J gene TRBJ2-1; D is perhaps TRBD2 (7 bases). The CDR3 sequence is 12 residues long. Looked up from germline, CDR1 is ENHRY and CDR2 is SYGVKD. V was pared by 4 bases and J by 8 bases, with 9 bases between. Here the CDR3 DNA reads TGTGCCATCAGTGGGGGGGGCGATGAGCAGTTCTTC. It yields the protein CAISGGGDEQFF.

The chain joins TRBV4-1 to TRBJ1-3, with unresolved D. V lost 1 base to trimming and J lost 1 base, with 8 bases between them. CDR3 length equals 15 residues. Germline V gives CDR1 MGHRA, CDR2 YSYEKL. CDR3 nucleotide sequence: TGCGCCAGCAGCCAAGCCCGGACTTCTGGAAACACCATATATTTT. Translation gives CASSQARTSGNTIYF.

CDR3 nucleotides: TGTGCCAGCCGACAGGCCCCATTTTCACCCCTCCACTTT. It is translated as CASRQAPFSPLHF. V usage is TRBV6-4 and J usage is TRBJ1-6; tentative D call: TRBD1 (6 bases). The germline V gene has CDR1 MRHNA and CDR2 SNTAGT. V was shortened by 8 bases and J by 9 bases, with 14 bases between the two germline ends. The CDR3 contains 13 residues.